This entry lists 23 T cell receptor beta chains sequenced from one sample in a study of blood T cells in healthy people across ages. With a J-beta primer mix and a sample-barcoded 5' primer, a second PCR ran 7 to 11 cycles. TCRdb called the 5' RACE reads again in MiXCR, with one record for every CDR3 protein. There are about 760,000 distinct CDR3 sequences in the sample; more than 55% occur only once, and roughly 26% lies in the top ten. Input material: blood. The source is a man aged 40-55 years in good health.

This chain joins TRBV13 and TRBJ2-7; 9 positions match TRBD1. The CDR3 runs to 16 residues. Germline V gene sequence: CDR1 PRHDT, CDR2 FYEKMQ (reference sequence). V gave up 4 bases and J gave up 3 bases; unmatched junction bases: 10. This chain's CDR3 is CASSSLGTGKNYEQYF. The CDR3 coding sequence is TGTGCCAGCAGCTCACTCGGGACAGGGAAGAACTACGAGCAGTACTTC.

CDR3 DNA sequence: TGTGCCAGCACAAAGGCTTTGGAGGCCAACGTCCTGACTTTC. It translates to CASTKALEANVLTF. This chain joins TRBV12-3 or TRBV12-4 and TRBJ2-6; D is uncertain. The CDR3 runs to 14 residues. V lost 7 bases to trimming and J lost 6 bases, with 13 bases between them.

The CDR3 protein is CSANTGQGIYEQYF. CDR3 DNA: TGCAGTGCCAACACGGGACAGGGGATTTACGAGCAGTACTTC. The gene calls are TRBV20-1 and TRBJ2-7; 10 nucleotides agree with TRBD1. Trimming cost V 6 bases and J 4 bases; bases outside gene matches: 9. Germline lookup yields CDR1 DFQATT and CDR2 SNEGSKA (reference sequence). The CDR3 runs to 14 residues.

A word on this clonotype: The junction departs from germline at one end; a sequencing error may be responsible. The DNA of the CDR3 is TGTGCCAGCAGTGACTCAGAGGGTGAGACCCAGTACTTC. Its translation is CASSDSEGETQYF. V and J are TRBV6-6 and TRBJ2-5; a weak D match, TRBD2 (5 bases). The CDR3 is made up of 13 amino acids. Per germline, CDR1 MNHNY and CDR2 SVGAGI (reference sequence).

Note on this clonotype: Mismatch with germline at one junction end may stem from a read error. The chain combines TRBV7-7 with TRBJ1-1; 8 nucleotides match TRBD1. This CDR3 is built from 13 residues. The germline V gene encodes CDR1 SSHAT and CDR2 FNYEAQ (reference sequence). CDR3 DNA sequence: TGTGCTAGCAGCTCCGGACAGGGTGGTGAAGCTTTCTTT. Amino acid sequence: CASSSGQGGEAFF. Using reference TRBV7-7 and TRBJ1-1 for the parts outside the CDR3, the full variable domain is GAGVSQSPRYKVTKRGQDVTLRCDPISSHATLYWYQQALGQGPEFLTYFNYEAQPDKSGLPSDRFSAERPEGSISTLTIQRTEQRDSAMYRCASSSGQGGEAFFGQGTRLTVV.

The rearrangement links TRBV14 to TRBJ2-5; 9 bases fit TRBD1. Germline V gene data show CDR1 as SGHDN and CDR2 as FVKESK. V dropped 6 bases and J dropped 7; count of bases not matched to a gene: 6. The CDR3 loop spans 13 amino acids. In DNA, the CDR3 is TGTGCCAGCAGTCACAGGGGGCCCGGGACCCAGTACTTC. It translates to CASSHRGPGTQYF.

This rearrangement joins TRBV2 to TRBJ2-5; 7 nucleotides line up with TRBD1. J lost 1 base, V lost 6 bases, and 11 bases had no gene match. There are 16 residues in the CDR3. CDR1 and CDR2 (germline): SNHLY, FYNNEI. The CDR3 region has the DNA TGTGCCAGCAGAGCTAGACAGGGTGTTTTCCAAGAGACCCAGTACTTC. This translates into CASRARQGVFQETQYF.

The chain links TRBV12-3 or TRBV12-4 to TRBJ2-7, with 7 bases fitting TRBD2. V lost 2 bases, J lost 4 bases, and 11 bases stayed unmatched. This CDR3 contains 16 residues. The CDR3 loop reads CASSLPRGGWAYEQYF. CDR3 in DNA: TGTGCCAGCAGTTTACCCCGGGGAGGGTGGGCGTACGAGCAGTACTTC.

The V call is TRBV27, the J call TRBJ2-7; 7 nucleotides line up with TRBD1. CDR3 length: 16 amino acids. From germline, CDR1 is MNHEY and CDR2 SMNVEV (reference sequence). Germline trimming cut 7 bases from V and 0 bases from J; bases unmatched to any gene: 12. CDR3 residues: CASTRRQGKSSYEQYF. The CDR3 DNA follows: TGTGCCAGCACCCGACGACAGGGCAAAAGCTCCTACGAGCAGTACTTC.

The chain uses TRBV28 and TRBJ2-4; D might be TRBD1 or TRBD2, each matching 5 bases. The J call could be wrong; TRBJ2-7 is a better fit for the DNA end. Per germline, CDR1 MDHEN and CDR2 SYDVKM. The CDR3 has 14 residues. The CDR3 sequence is CASRSPGPTNEQYF. CDR3 coding DNA: TGTGCCAGCAGATCCCCGGGACCTACGAACGAGCAGTACTTC.

This chain connects TRBV6-2 or TRBV6-3 to TRBJ2-1; TRBD1 or TRBD2 may be the D gene (5 bases each). V lost 6 bases and J lost 7, with 19 bases in between. Germline values: CDR1 MNHEY, CDR2 SVGEGT. The CDR3 is 15 residues long. CDR3 sequence (DNA): TGTGCCAGCAGGCCCGCGGGCCTAGGGGATAATGAGCAGTTCTTC. Protein sequence: CASRPAGLGDNEQFF.

In its sample, this clonotype was seen once. This sequence joins TRBV20-1 and TRBJ2-1; 13 bases fit TRBD2. The CDR3 covers 14 residues. J was trimmed by 10 bases and V by 5 bases; bases with no gene match: 8. CDR1 and CDR2 from the germline V gene are DFQATT and SNEGSKA (reference sequence). This chain's CDR3 is CSASTSGGHREQFF. The CDR3 DNA reads TGCAGTGCTTCGACTAGCGGGGGGCATCGAGAGCAGTTCTTC.

The chain has TRBV27 and TRBJ1-1; 7 bases line up with TRBD1. Looked up from germline, CDR1 is MNHEY and CDR2 is SMNVEV (reference sequence). The V gene end was trimmed by 4 bases and the J gene end by 6 bases; junction bases not matched to a gene: 8. The CDR3 spans 14 residues. The CDR3 spells CASSSKQGFAEAFF. In DNA form, the CDR3 reads TGTGCCAGCAGTTCCAAACAGGGGTTCGCTGAAGCTTTCTTT.

This clonotype was detected a few times. This chain connects TRBV20-1 to TRBJ2-5; no reliable D call. The J call is in doubt because the DNA end fits TRBJ2-7 better. CDR3 size: 13 residues. Germline CDR1 and CDR2: DFQATT and SNEGSKA (reference sequence). The CDR3 DNA reads TGCAGTGCTAAGGGTCCGACCGCCTACGAGCAGTACTTC. Translating gives CSAKGPTAYEQYF.

This clonotype showed up many times. The rearrangement joins TRBV20-1 to TRBJ2-5; possible D gene TRBD2, 6 bases. The CDR3 consists of 18 residues. The V gene's germline CDR1 is DFQATT and CDR2 SNEGSKA (reference sequence). V dropped 5 bases and J dropped 1 base, with 26 bases sitting between them. In DNA, the CDR3 is TGCAGTGCTGGATCCGGATCCGACCGGGAGAGAGGCCAAGAGACCCAGTACTTC. As protein: CSAGSGSDRERGQETQYF.

In DNA, the CDR3 is TGCGCCAGCAGTGAAGGAAGCAGCTCCTACAATGAGCAGTTCTTC. Protein product: CASSEGSSSYNEQFF. The V gene is TRBV10-2, the J gene TRBJ2-1; the D is unclear. Trimming left V 3 bases short and J 0 bases short, with 9 bases between. Per germline, CDR1 WSHSY and CDR2 SAAADI. The CDR3 loop spans 15 amino acids.

Only a few counts were recorded for this clonotype. The chain combines TRBV29-1 with TRBJ2-1, with D possibly matching TRBD1 (9 bases). Germline V CDR1 and CDR2: SQVTM, ANQGSEA. The CDR3 has 21 residues. V was pared by 0 bases and J by 3 bases, with 30 bases between. The CDR3 DNA reads as TGCAGCGTTGAAGAGCCACAGGGGGCCGGTAGCGGGACGGGTTTCTACAATGAGCAGTTCTTC. It encodes CSVEEPQGAGSGTGFYNEQFF.

In its sample, this clonotype was seen a few times. V usage is TRBV27 and J usage is TRBJ1-2; D gene uncertain. The V gene's germline CDR1 is MNHEY and CDR2 SMNVEV (reference sequence). The CDR3 consists of 13 residues. Trimming removed 8 bases at V and 7 bases at J, with 17 bases between. The CDR3 DNA reads as TGTGCCAGCCTCGTGGCCGGAGGTTCTGGCTACACCTTC. It yields the protein CASLVAGGSGYTF.

In its sample, this clonotype ranks as large (0.1 to 1%). This rearrangement joins TRBV28 to TRBJ1-6; the match to TRBD1 covers 7 bases. V shed 10 bases and J 10 bases; nucleotides not matched to a gene: 7. CDR3 length equals 12 residues. The germline CDR1 and CDR2 sequences are MDHEN and SYDVKM. The chain's CDR3 is CAIDTGDSPLHF. The CDR3 region has the DNA TGTGCCATCGATACAGGGGACTCACCCCTCCACTTT.

The chain is built from TRBV9 and TRBJ2-3; unclear D gene. Germline V gene data show CDR1 as SGDLS and CDR2 as YYNGEE. Trimming pared 0 bases from V and 6 bases from J, leaving 11 bases between. The CDR3 is 14 residues long. The CDR3 sequence is CASSVGDLSDTQYF. The DNA of the CDR3 is TGTGCCAGCAGCGTAGGGGATTTGTCGGATACGCAGTATTTT.

This clonotype has only one observation. The V and J genes are TRBV12-3 or TRBV12-4 and TRBJ2-7; tentative D call: TRBD2 (7 bases). V lost 6 bases and J 2 bases, leaving 14 bases between the germline ends. The length of the CDR3 is 14 residues. CDR3 in amino acids: CASSFGGHTYEQYF. DNA of the CDR3: TGTGCCAGCAGCTTCGGGGGGCACACCTACGAGCAGTACTTC.

The rearrangement links TRBV29-1 to TRBJ2-5; D perhaps matches TRBD1 (6 bases). Germline V gives CDR1 SQVTM, CDR2 ANQGSEA. Trimming pared 7 bases from V and 4 bases from J, leaving 10 bases between. CDR3 length: 11 amino acids. CDR3 sequence: CSAGQLETQYF. CDR3 bases: TGCAGCGCCGGACAGCTAGAGACCCAGTACTTC.

The genes are TRBV12-3 or TRBV12-4 and TRBJ2-7, with D possibly being TRBD1 or TRBD2 (6 bases each). V lost 3 bases and J 2 bases, leaving 14 bases between the germline ends. The CDR3 is made up of 15 amino acids. For the CDR3, the DNA is TGTGCCAGCAGTTTCAGGGGACTCAAAGCCTACGAGCAGTACTTC. Residues: CASSFRGLKAYEQYF.